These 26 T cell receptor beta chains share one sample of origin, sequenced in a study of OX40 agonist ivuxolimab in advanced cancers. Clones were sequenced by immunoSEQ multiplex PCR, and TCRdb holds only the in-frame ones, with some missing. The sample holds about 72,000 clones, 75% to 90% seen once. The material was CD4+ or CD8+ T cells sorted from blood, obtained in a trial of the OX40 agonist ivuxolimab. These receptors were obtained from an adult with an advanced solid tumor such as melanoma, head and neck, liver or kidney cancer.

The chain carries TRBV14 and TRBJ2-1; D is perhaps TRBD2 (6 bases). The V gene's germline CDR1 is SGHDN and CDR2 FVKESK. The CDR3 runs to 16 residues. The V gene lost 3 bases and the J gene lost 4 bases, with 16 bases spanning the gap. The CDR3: CASSQRSGVNYNEQFF. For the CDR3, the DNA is TGTGCCAGCAGCCAGCGCTCGGGAGTTAATTACAATGAGCAGTTCTTC.

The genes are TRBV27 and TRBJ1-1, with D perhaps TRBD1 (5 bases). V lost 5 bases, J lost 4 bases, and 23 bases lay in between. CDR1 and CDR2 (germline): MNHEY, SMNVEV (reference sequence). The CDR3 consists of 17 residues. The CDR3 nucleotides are TGTGCCAGCAGTGTGACCGGGGCCTTAGAGAGGGGCACTGAAGCTTTCTTT. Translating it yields CASSVTGALERGTEAFF.

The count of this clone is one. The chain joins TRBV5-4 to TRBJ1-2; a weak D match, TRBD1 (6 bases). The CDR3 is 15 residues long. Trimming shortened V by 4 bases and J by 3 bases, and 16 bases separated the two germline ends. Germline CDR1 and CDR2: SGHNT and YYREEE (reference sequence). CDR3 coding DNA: TGTGCCAGCAGCCCTCCGCCGGGGGCGGACTATGGCTACACCTTC. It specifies CASSPPPGADYGYTF.

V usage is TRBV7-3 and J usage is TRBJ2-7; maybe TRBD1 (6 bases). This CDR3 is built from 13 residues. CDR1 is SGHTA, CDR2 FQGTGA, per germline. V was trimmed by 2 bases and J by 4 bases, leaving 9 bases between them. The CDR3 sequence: CASSLGGQYEQYF. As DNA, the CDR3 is TGTGCCAGCAGCTTAGGGGGACAATACGAGCAGTACTTC. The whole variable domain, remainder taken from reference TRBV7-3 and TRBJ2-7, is GAGVSQTPSNKVTEKGKYVELRCDPISGHTALYWYRQSLGQGPEFLIYFQGTGAADDSGLPNDRFFAVRPEGSVSTLKIQRTERGDSAVYLCASSLGGQYEQYFGPGTRLTVT.

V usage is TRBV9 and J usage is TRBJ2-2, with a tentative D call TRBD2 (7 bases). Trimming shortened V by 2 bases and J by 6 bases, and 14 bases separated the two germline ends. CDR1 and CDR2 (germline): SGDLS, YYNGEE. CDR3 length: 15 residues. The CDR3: CASSVGGAPPGELFF. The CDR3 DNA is TGTGCCAGCAGCGTTGGGGGGGCGCCCCCCGGGGAGCTGTTTTTT. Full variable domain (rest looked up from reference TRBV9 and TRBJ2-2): DSGVTQTPKHLITATGQRVTLRCSPRSGDLSVYWYQQSLDQGLQFLIQYYNGEERAKGNILERFSAQQFPDLHSELNLSSLELGDSALYFCASSVGGAPPGELFFGEGSRLTVL.

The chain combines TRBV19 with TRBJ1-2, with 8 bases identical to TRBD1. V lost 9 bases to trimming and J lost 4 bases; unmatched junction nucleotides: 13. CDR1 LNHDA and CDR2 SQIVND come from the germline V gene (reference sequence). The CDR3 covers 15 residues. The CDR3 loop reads CASAAGTGLSYGYTF. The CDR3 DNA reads TGTGCCAGCGCAGCCGGGACAGGACTTTCCTATGGCTACACCTTC.

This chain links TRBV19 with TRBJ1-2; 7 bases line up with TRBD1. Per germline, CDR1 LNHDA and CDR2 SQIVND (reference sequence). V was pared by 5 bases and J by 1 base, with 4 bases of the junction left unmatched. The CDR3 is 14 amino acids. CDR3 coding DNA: TGTGCCAGTAGTTCCCGGGACAGTAACTATGGCTACACCTTC. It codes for CASSSRDSNYGYTF.

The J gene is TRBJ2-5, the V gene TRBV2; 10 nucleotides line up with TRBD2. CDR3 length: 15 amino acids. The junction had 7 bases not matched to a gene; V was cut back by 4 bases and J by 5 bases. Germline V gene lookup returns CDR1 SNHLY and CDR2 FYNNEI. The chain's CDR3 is CASSATLAGVETQYF. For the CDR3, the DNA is TGTGCCAGCAGTGCCACCCTAGCGGGGGTGGAGACCCAGTACTTC.

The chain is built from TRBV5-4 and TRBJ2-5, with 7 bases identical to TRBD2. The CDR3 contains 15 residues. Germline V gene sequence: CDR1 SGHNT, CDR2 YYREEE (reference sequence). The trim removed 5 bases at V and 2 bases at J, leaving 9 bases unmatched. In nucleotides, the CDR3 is TGTGCCAGCAGTCTCCCCGTGGGGGGGCAAGAGACCCAGTACTTC. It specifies CASSLPVGGQETQYF. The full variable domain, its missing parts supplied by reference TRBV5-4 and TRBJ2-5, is ETGVTQSPTHLIKTRGQQVTLRCSSQSGHNTVSWYQQALGQGPQFIFQYYREEENGRGNFPPRFSGLQFPNYSSELNVNALELDDSALYLCASSLPVGGQETQYFGPGTRLLVL.

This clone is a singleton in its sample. CDR3 DNA: TGTGCCAGCAGCCAACAACCTAATCAGCCCCAGCATTTT. It encodes CASSQQPNQPQHF. This chain connects TRBV7-2 to TRBJ1-5; D remains unclear. This CDR3 region has 13 residues. From germline, CDR1 is SGHTA and CDR2 FQGNSA. Trimming removed 5 bases at V and 4 bases at J, with 9 bases between.

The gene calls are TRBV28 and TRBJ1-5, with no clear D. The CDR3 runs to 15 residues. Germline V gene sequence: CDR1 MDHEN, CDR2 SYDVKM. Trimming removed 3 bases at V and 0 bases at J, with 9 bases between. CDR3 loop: CASSFLEYSNQPQHF. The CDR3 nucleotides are TGTGCCAGCAGTTTTCTAGAGTATAGCAATCAGCCCCAGCATTTT.

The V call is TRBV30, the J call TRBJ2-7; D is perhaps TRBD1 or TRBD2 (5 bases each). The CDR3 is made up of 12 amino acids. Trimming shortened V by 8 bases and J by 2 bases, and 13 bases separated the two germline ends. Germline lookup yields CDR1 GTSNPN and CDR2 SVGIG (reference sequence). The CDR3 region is CALDQGAYEQYF. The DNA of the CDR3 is TGTGCCCTAGATCAGGGAGCCTACGAGCAGTACTTC.

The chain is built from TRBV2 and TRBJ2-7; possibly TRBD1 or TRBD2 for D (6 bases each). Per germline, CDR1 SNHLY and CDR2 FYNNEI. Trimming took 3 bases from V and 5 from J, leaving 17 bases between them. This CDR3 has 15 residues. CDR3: CASSDGGRGGDEQYF. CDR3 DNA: TGTGCCAGCAGTGATGGGGGCCGGGGCGGGGACGAGCAGTACTTC.

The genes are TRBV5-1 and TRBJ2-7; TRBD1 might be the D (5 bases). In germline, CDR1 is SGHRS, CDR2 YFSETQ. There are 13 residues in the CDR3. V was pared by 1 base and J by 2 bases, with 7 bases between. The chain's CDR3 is CASSLLDTYEQYF. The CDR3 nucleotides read TGCGCCAGCAGCTTGCTGGACACCTACGAGCAGTACTTC.

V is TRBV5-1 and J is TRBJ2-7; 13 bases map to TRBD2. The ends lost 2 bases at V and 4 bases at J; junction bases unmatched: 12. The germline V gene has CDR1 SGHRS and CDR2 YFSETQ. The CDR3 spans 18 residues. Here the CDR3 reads CASSFGTSGIFQPYEQYF. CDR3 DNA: TGCGCCAGCAGCTTTGGGACTAGCGGGATATTTCAACCTTACGAGCAGTACTTC.

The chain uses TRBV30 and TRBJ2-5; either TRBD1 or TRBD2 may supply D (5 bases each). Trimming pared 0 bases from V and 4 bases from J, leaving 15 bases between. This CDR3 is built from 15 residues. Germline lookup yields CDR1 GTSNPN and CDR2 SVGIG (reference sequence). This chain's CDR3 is CAWSVGVPLGETQYF. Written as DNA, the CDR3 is TGTGCCTGGAGTGTGGGGGTACCTCTAGGAGAGACCCAGTACTTC.

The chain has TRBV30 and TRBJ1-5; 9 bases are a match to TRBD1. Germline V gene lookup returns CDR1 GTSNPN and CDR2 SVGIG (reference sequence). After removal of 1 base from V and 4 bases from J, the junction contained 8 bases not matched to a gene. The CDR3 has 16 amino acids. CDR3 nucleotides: TGTGCCTGGAGTGCGGAATTGGGACAGGGTAATCAGCCCCAGCATTTT. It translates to CAWSAELGQGNQPQHF.

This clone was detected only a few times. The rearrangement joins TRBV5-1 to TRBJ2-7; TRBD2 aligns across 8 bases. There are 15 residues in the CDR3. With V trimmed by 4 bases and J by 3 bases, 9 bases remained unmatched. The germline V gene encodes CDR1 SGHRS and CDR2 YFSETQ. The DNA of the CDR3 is TGCGCCAGCAGCACAAGCAGCGGGAGAGGCTACGAGCAGTACTTC. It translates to CASSTSSGRGYEQYF.

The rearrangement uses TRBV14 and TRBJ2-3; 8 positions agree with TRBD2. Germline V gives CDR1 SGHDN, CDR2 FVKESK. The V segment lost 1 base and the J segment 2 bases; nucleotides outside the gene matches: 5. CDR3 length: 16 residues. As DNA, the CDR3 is TGTGCCAGCAGCCAAGGGACTAGCTCATACACAGATACGCAGTATTTT. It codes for CASSQGTSSYTDTQYF.

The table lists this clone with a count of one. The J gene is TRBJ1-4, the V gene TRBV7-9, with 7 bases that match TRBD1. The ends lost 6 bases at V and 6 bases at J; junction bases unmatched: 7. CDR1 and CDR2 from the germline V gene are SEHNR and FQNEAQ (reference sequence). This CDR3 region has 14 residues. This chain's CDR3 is CASSEQGFDEKLFF. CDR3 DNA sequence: TGTGCCAGCAGTGAACAGGGGTTCGATGAAAAACTGTTTTTT.

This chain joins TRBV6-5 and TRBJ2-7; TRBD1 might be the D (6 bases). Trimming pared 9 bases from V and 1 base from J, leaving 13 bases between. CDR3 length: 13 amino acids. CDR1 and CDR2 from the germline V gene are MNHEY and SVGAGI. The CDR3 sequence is CASYRANSYEQYF. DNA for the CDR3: TGTGCCAGTTACAGGGCCAATTCCTACGAGCAGTACTTC.

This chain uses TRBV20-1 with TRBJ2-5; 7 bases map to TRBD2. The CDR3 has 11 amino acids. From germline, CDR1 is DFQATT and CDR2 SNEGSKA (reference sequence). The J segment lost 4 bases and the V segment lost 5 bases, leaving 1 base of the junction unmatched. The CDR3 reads CSASSGETQYF. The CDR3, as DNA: TGCAGTGCTTCTAGCGGAGAGACCCAGTACTTC.

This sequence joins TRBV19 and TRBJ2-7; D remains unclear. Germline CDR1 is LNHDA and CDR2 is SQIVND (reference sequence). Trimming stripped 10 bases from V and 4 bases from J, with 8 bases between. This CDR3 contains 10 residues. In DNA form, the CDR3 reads TGTGCCACCCACTGTTACGAGCAGTACTTC. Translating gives CATHCYEQYF.

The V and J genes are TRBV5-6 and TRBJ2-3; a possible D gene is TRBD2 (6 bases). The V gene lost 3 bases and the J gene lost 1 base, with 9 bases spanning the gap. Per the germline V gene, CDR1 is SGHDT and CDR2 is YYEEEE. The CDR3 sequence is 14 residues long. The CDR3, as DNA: TGTGCCAGCAGCTATCCGGGGGGCACAGATACGCAGTATTTT. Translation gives CASSYPGGTDTQYF. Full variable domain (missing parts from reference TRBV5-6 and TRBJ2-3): DAGVTQSPTHLIKTRGQQVTLRCSPKSGHDTVSWYQQALGQGPQFIFQYYEEEERQRGNFPDRFSGHQFPNYSSELNVNALLLGDSALYLCASSYPGGTDTQYFGPGTRLTVL.

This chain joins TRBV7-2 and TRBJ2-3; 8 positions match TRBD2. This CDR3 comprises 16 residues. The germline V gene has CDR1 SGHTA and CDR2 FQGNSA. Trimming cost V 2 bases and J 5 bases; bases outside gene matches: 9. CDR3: CASSLLSSGPGDTQYF. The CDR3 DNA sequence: TGTGCCAGCAGCTTATTATCTAGCGGGCCGGGAGATACGCAGTATTTT.

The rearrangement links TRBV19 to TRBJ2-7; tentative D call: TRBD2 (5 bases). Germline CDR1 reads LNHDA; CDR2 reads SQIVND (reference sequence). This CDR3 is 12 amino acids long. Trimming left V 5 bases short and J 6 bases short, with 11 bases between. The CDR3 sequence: CASSPLGSEQYF. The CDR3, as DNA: TGTGCCAGTAGTCCCTTGGGGAGCGAGCAGTACTTC.